Below, 27 T cell receptor beta chains from the same sample are listed, as sequenced in a study of control samples from healthy donors and cancer patients. The method was immunoSEQ multiplex PCR; TCRdb's version includes in-frame clones alone and lacks a portion of them. This sample has around 84,000 clones, with 84% found just once. Sequencing was carried out using PBMCs. These receptors were obtained from a man aged 55 to 70 with head and neck cancer.

This clone was counted a few times. The V gene is TRBV9, the J gene TRBJ1-1; no definite D call. The CDR3 extends over 14 amino acids. Trimming took 4 bases from V and 3 from J, leaving 13 bases between them. The V gene's germline CDR1 is SGDLS and CDR2 YYNGEE. The CDR3 nucleotides read TGTGCCAGCAGCTTTGACCCGGGGTACACTGAAGCTTTCTTT. The encoded protein is CASSFDPGYTEAFF.

The table lists this clone with a count of one. The chain employs TRBV18 and TRBJ1-2, with TRBD1 matching 8 bases. The CDR3 is 14 amino acids. Unmatched junction bases numbered 7, after V lost 2 bases and J lost 8 bases. Germline values: CDR1 KGHSH, CDR2 LQKENI. CDR3 in amino acids: CASSPTDRAEGYTF. The DNA for the CDR3 is TGTGCCAGCTCACCAACGGACAGGGCTGAAGGCTACACCTTC.

The chain combines TRBV5-4 with TRBJ2-1; D ambiguous. The CDR3 is 13 amino acids. Germline CDR1 reads SGHNT; CDR2 reads YYREEE (reference sequence). The germline V and J ends were trimmed by 2 bases and 5 bases, with 8 bases remaining between them. CDR3 in amino acids: CASSLIGNNEQFF. In DNA form, the CDR3 reads TGTGCCAGCAGCTTAATAGGGAACAATGAGCAGTTCTTC.

V is TRBV5-5 and J is TRBJ1-6; D remains ambiguous. From germline, CDR1 is SGHKS and CDR2 YYEKEE (reference sequence). The CDR3 contains 12 residues. Trimming cost V 3 bases and J 11 bases, with 9 bases left between them. As DNA, the CDR3 is TGTGCCAGCAGCTCGATTTGGCCACCCCTCCACTTT. The encoded protein is CASSSIWPPLHF.

This clone was found once. This sequence joins TRBV7-2 and TRBJ2-7; D perhaps matches TRBD2 (5 bases). V gave up 4 bases and J gave up 4 bases, with 20 bases separating them. Per the germline V gene, CDR1 is SGHTA and CDR2 is FQGNSA. The CDR3 length is 16 residues. The CDR3 bases are TGTGCCAGCAGCTGGCGGGCCAGGCTTACTTTATACGAGCAGTACTTC. Amino acid sequence: CASSWRARLTLYEQYF.

The chain has TRBV7-9 and TRBJ2-3; 13 bases align to TRBD2. The CDR3 is 14 amino acids. CDR1 and CDR2 from the germline V gene are SEHNR and FQNEAQ (reference sequence). The junction had 7 bases not matched to a gene; V was cut back by 3 bases and J by 13 bases. The CDR3 coding sequence is TGTGCCAGCAGCTTCCCTGGACTAGCGGGAGTGAAGTATTTT. The encoded protein is CASSFPGLAGVKYF.

The chain combines TRBV25-1 with TRBJ2-1; D is uncertain. Trimming pared 5 bases from V and 6 bases from J, leaving 11 bases between. This CDR3 comprises 13 residues. Germline V lookup: CDR1 MGHDK, CDR2 SYGVNS. The chain's CDR3 is CASSIAAPNEQFF. The DNA of the CDR3 is TGTGCCAGCAGTATAGCAGCGCCCAATGAGCAGTTCTTC.

The V call is TRBV18, the J call TRBJ1-2; tentative D call: TRBD1 (6 bases). Between the trimmed V and J ends, which lost 6 bases and 2 bases, there was a span of 16 bases. The CDR3 length is 15 residues. CDR1 is KGHSH, CDR2 LQKENI, per germline. CDR3 bases: TGTGCCAGCTCCGTGTGGCAGGGGACGAACTATGGCTACACCTTC. Amino acids: CASSVWQGTNYGYTF.

This clone has just one count. The chain is built from TRBV5-1 and TRBJ2-6; D possibly uses TRBD1 or TRBD2 (5 bases each). Germline loops: CDR1 SGHRS, CDR2 YFSETQ. The germline V and J ends were trimmed by 0 bases and 4 bases, with 11 bases remaining between them. This CDR3 has 16 amino acids. CDR3 amino acids: CASSLDWGTGANVLTF. The DNA for the CDR3 is TGCGCCAGCAGCTTGGATTGGGGGACCGGGGCCAACGTCCTGACTTTC.

The rearrangement links TRBV5-4 to TRBJ2-5, with D perhaps given as TRBD1 or TRBD2 (5 bases each). Between the trimmed V and J ends, which lost 3 bases and 5 bases, there was a span of 14 bases. Germline loops: CDR1 SGHNT, CDR2 YYREEE (reference sequence). The CDR3 extends over 14 amino acids. The DNA of the CDR3 is TGTGCCAGCAGCTACGTTGGGGGTTCGGAGACCCAGTACTTC. This sequence encodes CASSYVGGSETQYF.

The chain combines TRBV5-4 with TRBJ2-3; 8 positions match TRBD1. V dropped 7 bases and J dropped 0; count of bases not matched to a gene: 4. Germline loops: CDR1 SGHNT, CDR2 YYREEE (reference sequence). The CDR3 runs to 14 residues. CDR3: CASWGQESTDTQYF. CDR3 nucleotides: TGTGCCAGCTGGGGACAGGAGAGCACAGATACGCAGTATTTT. Combining the CDR3 with reference TRBV5-4 and TRBJ2-3 gives the whole variable domain ETGVTQSPTHLIKTRGQQVTLRCSSQSGHNTVSWYQQALGQGPQFIFQYYREEENGRGNFPPRFSGLQFPNYSSELNVNALELDDSALYLCASWGQESTDTQYFGPGTRLTVL.

The gene calls are TRBV5-1 and TRBJ2-3; 8 bases agree with TRBD1. The V gene end was trimmed by 3 bases and the J gene end by 3 bases; junction bases not matched to a gene: 9. Germline V CDR1 and CDR2: SGHRS, YFSETQ. The CDR3 totals 16 residues. The CDR3 nucleotides are TGCGCCAGCAGCTGGGGCCGAGGACAGGGTACAGATACGCAGTATTTT. Its protein is CASSWGRGQGTDTQYF.

This clone showed up just once. This rearrangement joins TRBV5-1 to TRBJ2-7, with 12 bases lining up with TRBD2. Germline CDR1 reads SGHRS; CDR2 reads YFSETQ. The V gene end was trimmed by 4 bases and the J gene end by 2 bases; junction bases not matched to a gene: 4. CDR3 size: 15 residues. CDR3 residues: CASSPGLAGTYEQYF. The DNA of the CDR3 is TGCGCCAGCAGCCCGGGACTAGCGGGTACCTACGAGCAGTACTTC.

V usage is TRBV5-4 and J usage is TRBJ2-5, with a weak D call TRBD1 (6 bases). With 4 bases removed from V and 1 base from J, the gap between germline ends came to 11 bases. Germline CDR1 and CDR2: SGHNT and YYREEE (reference sequence). This CDR3 has 14 residues. CDR3 nucleotide sequence: TGTGCCAGCAGCATATGGGACACCCAAGAGACCCAGTACTTC. It codes for CASSIWDTQETQYF.

This chain uses TRBV12-3 or TRBV12-4 with TRBJ1-2; 7 bases map to TRBD1. V shed 6 bases, J shed 8 bases, and the junction held 9 bases outside the gene matches. The CDR3 runs 13 residues. The CDR3 protein is CASSIDRVSGYTF. For the CDR3, the DNA is TGTGCCAGCAGCATAGACAGGGTTAGCGGCTACACCTTC.

This chain joins TRBV4-1 and TRBJ2-7; D may be TRBD2 (5 bases). The germline gives CDR1 MGHRA, CDR2 YSYEKL. The CDR3 consists of 14 residues. V lost 3 bases to trimming and J lost 5 bases, with 14 bases between them. The CDR3 DNA sequence: TGCGCCAGCAGCCAGTGGGGAGTTTCCAACGAGCAGTACTTC. Its translation: CASSQWGVSNEQYF.

The chain employs TRBV28 and TRBJ1-6, with D possibly being TRBD1 (6 bases). Germline CDR1 and CDR2: MDHEN and SYDVKM. V lost 4 bases to trimming and J lost 7 bases, with 14 bases between them. This CDR3 is built from 15 residues. CDR3: CASSSPGAGNSPLHF. The CDR3, as DNA: TGTGCCAGCAGTTCCCCGGGGGCGGGGAATTCACCCCTCCACTTT. Drawing the rest from reference TRBV28 and TRBJ1-6, the complete variable domain is DVKVTQSSRYLVKRTGEKVFLECVQDMDHENMFWYRQDPGLGLRLIYFSYDVKMKEKGDIPEGYSVSREKKERFSLILESASTNQTSMYLCASSSPGAGNSPLHFGNGTRLTVT.

The chain has TRBV5-1 and TRBJ1-3; D unresolved. V was clipped by 4 bases and J by 0 bases, with 14 bases between them. This CDR3 spans 16 amino acids. Looked up from germline, CDR1 is SGHRS and CDR2 is YFSETQ. The CDR3 DNA sequence: TGCGCCAGCAGCCCCCTCGACGGGAGCTCTGGAAACACCATATATTTT. Encoded protein: CASSPLDGSSGNTIYF.

This sequence joins TRBV5-1 and TRBJ2-5; 10 bases are a match to TRBD2. Germline V CDR1 and CDR2: SGHRS, YFSETQ. This CDR3 is 16 amino acids long. V gave up 2 bases and J gave up 4 bases; unmatched junction bases: 8. The CDR3 DNA follows: TGCGCCAGCAGCTTTTTCCTAGCGGGAGTGCGAGAGACCCAGTACTTC. Translated: CASSFFLAGVRETQYF.

The chain combines TRBV4-1 with TRBJ2-7; D is possibly TRBD1 (5 bases). This CDR3 region has 15 residues. Germline V gene data show CDR1 as MGHRA and CDR2 as YSYEKL. The V and J ends lost 1 base and 3 bases respectively, with 13 bases between them. For the CDR3, the DNA is TGCGCCAGCAGCCAAGTGGGCAGGGCGCGCTACGAGCAGTACTTC. Translated: CASSQVGRARYEQYF.

In this sample, this clone turned up a few times. The chain carries TRBV2 and TRBJ1-5; D remains unclear. Germline V gene data show CDR1 as SNHLY and CDR2 as FYNNEI. The CDR3 length is 11 residues. Between the trimmed V and J ends, which lost 8 bases and 0 bases, there was a span of 2 bases. The CDR3 here is CASGSNQPQHF. In DNA, the CDR3 is TGTGCCAGCGGTAGCAATCAGCCCCAGCATTTT.

The rearrangement links TRBV28 to TRBJ2-7, with D tentatively TRBD2 (6 bases). CDR3 length: 14 residues. Germline V lookup: CDR1 MDHEN, CDR2 SYDVKM. V was pared by 4 bases and J by 3 bases, with 13 bases between. This CDR3 is CASSWSGVSYEQYF. CDR3 coding DNA: TGTGCCAGCAGTTGGTCGGGAGTCAGCTACGAGCAGTACTTC. Using reference TRBV28 and TRBJ2-7 for the parts outside the CDR3, the full variable domain is DVKVTQSSRYLVKRTGEKVFLECVQDMDHENMFWYRQDPGLGLRLIYFSYDVKMKEKGDIPEGYSVSREKKERFSLILESASTNQTSMYLCASSWSGVSYEQYFGPGTRLTVT.

The chain has TRBV4-2 and TRBJ2-7; D is unresolved. Trimming stripped 4 bases from V and 2 bases from J, with 12 bases between. The CDR3 consists of 14 residues. Germline-derived CDR1 and CDR2 are LGHNA and YNFKEQ. This CDR3 reads CASSPGVSTYEQYF. In nucleotides, the CDR3 is TGTGCCAGCAGCCCAGGAGTCAGTACCTACGAGCAGTACTTC.

The chain is built from TRBV7-6 and TRBJ2-1, with 7 bases lining up with TRBD2. This CDR3 region has 16 residues. V dropped 5 bases and J dropped 7; count of bases not matched to a gene: 14. Germline V CDR1 and CDR2: SGHVS, FNYEAQ. The CDR3 region has the DNA TGTGCCAGCAGCCCGCAAGGCGGGAGCGCTTTTAATGAGCAGTTCTTC. It is translated as CASSPQGGSAFNEQFF.

This sequence joins TRBV7-9 and TRBJ2-1; TRBD2 agrees at 13 bases. The CDR3 loop spans 15 amino acids. V lost 5 bases and J lost 9; bases outside the gene matches: 7. The V gene's germline CDR1 is SEHNR and CDR2 FQNEAQ (reference sequence). The CDR3 loop reads CASSATSGRVTEQFF. The CDR3 DNA sequence: TGTGCCAGCAGCGCAACTAGCGGGAGGGTTACTGAGCAGTTCTTC. Looking up the rest from reference TRBV7-9 and TRBJ2-1 gives the full variable domain: DTGVSQNPRHKITKRGQNVTFRCDPISEHNRLYWYRQTLGQGPEFLTYFQNEAQLEKSRLLSDRFSAERPKGSFSTLEIQRTEQGDSAMYLCASSATSGRVTEQFFGPGTRLTVL.

The CDR3 nucleotides are TGTGCCAGCAGCTTAGGGAACTTAGGAAACACCATATATTTT. Translation gives CASSLGNLGNTIYF. V is TRBV11-2 and J is TRBJ1-3; D not certain. The CDR3 spans 14 residues. The ends were cut back, 1 base at V and 4 bases at J, with 8 bases in the middle. CDR1 is SGHAT and CDR2 is FQNNGV in the germline V gene.

The V call is TRBV5-6, the J call TRBJ1-5; unclear D gene. V lost 3 bases, J lost 4 bases, and 11 bases lay in between. CDR1 and CDR2 from the germline V gene are SGHDT and YYEEEE. CDR3 length: 14 amino acids. CDR3 in DNA: TGTGCCAGCAGCTCCGGAGGACGGAATCAGCCCCAGCATTTT. Translation gives CASSSGGRNQPQHF.